This is a list of T cell receptor beta chains from one sample in a study of tumor-infiltrating lymphocytes in primary liver carcinoma. TCRdb reprocessed the multiplex PCR reads via MiXCR and lists one record per CDR3 protein. Of some 110,000 distinct CDR3 sequences in the sample, 50% to 80% are singletons; the top ten hold less than 10%. What was sequenced was liver tumor tissue from sampling region 3. These receptors were obtained from a woman aged 55-69 years with primary liver carcinoma and hepatitis B virus infection. CDR3s include the opening cysteine and the closing phenylalanine or tryptophan. The order of the fields is D gene, clone size, V gene, J gene, CDR3 protein, CDR3 DNA. A D gene is named only where the DNA matches it firmly. The size of a clone is reported for some rows only, either as once, few or many, or as a class for expanded clones.

D gene: NA; clone size: NA; V gene: TRBV11-2; J gene: TRBJ1-2; CDR3 protein: CASGFFTNYGHTF; CDR3 DNA: TGTGCCAGCGGATTTTTTACTAACTATGGCCACACCTTC
D gene: NA; clone size: NA; V gene: TRBV6-1; J gene: TRBJ2-4; CDR3 protein: CASSESGTDKNIQYF; CDR3 DNA: TGTGCCAGCAGTGAATCAGGAACAGACAAAAACATTCAGTACTTC
D gene: NA; clone size: once; V gene: TRBV11-2; J gene: TRBJ1-3; CDR3 protein: CASSLDSHSGNTIYF; CDR3 DNA: TGTGCCAGCAGCTTAGACAGCCACTCTGGAAACACCATATATTTT
D gene: TRBD1; clone size: NA; V gene: TRBV6-6; J gene: TRBJ2-3; CDR3 protein: CASSYRTGGTQPQYF; CDR3 DNA: TGTGCCAGCAGCTACAGGACAGGGGGAACTCAGCCCCAGTATTTT
D gene: NA; clone size: NA; V gene: TRBV6-2/TRBV6-3; J gene: TRBJ2-7; CDR3 protein: CASGYGSYEQYF; CDR3 DNA: TGTGCCAGCGGTTACGGGAGCTACGAGCAGTACTTC
D gene: NA; clone size: many; V gene: TRBV5-4; J gene: TRBJ2-3; CDR3 protein: CASSRIQGSDTQYF; CDR3 DNA: TGTGCCAGCAGCCGAATCCAAGGGTCAGATACGCAGTATTTT
D gene: TRBD2; clone size: many; V gene: TRBV24-1; J gene: TRBJ2-1; CDR3 protein: CATSVGTSGTLYNEQFF; CDR3 DNA: TGTGCCACCAGTGTTGGGACTAGCGGGACGCTTTACAATGAGCAGTTCTTC
D gene: TRBD2; clone size: few; V gene: TRBV6-1; J gene: TRBJ2-5; CDR3 protein: CASSEVAGEQEIKYF; CDR3 DNA: TGTGCCAGCAGTGAAGTAGCGGGGGAACAAGAGATCAAGTACTTC
D gene: NA; clone size: NA; V gene: TRBV29-1; J gene: TRBJ2-1; CDR3 protein: CSVAGRSRKNNKQFF; CDR3 DNA: TGCAGCGTTGCAGGACGTAGCAGGAAGAACAATAAGCAGTTCTTC
D gene: TRBD1; clone size: NA; V gene: TRBV19; J gene: TRBJ1-1; CDR3 protein: CASSTGTGVSLNTEAFF; CDR3 DNA: TGTGCCAGTAGTACCGGGACAGGGGTGTCCCTAAACACTGAAGCTTTCTTT
D gene: TRBD2; clone size: many; V gene: TRBV12-3/TRBV12-4; J gene: TRBJ2-5; CDR3 protein: CASSFRLAGEGETQYF; CDR3 DNA: TGTGCCAGCAGTTTCCGACTAGCGGGAGAAGGGGAGACCCAGTACTTC
D gene: NA; clone size: NA; V gene: TRBV11-2; J gene: TRBJ2-2; CDR3 protein: CASNARQRGTGELFF; CDR3 DNA: TGTGCCAGCAACGCCCGACAGAGAGGGACCGGGGAGCTGTTTTTT
D gene: NA; clone size: many; V gene: TRBV29-1; J gene: TRBJ2-7; CDR3 protein: CSVKVGARGTGNYEQYF; CDR3 DNA: TGCAGCGTTAAAGTAGGGGCCCGCGGGACGGGAAACTACGAGCAGTACTTC
D gene: TRBD1; clone size: many; V gene: TRBV5-8; J gene: TRBJ1-1; CDR3 protein: CASSRTGNTEAFF; CDR3 DNA: TGTGCCAGCAGCCGGACAGGAAACACTGAAGCTTTCTTT
D gene: TRBD2; clone size: NA; V gene: TRBV5-1; J gene: TRBJ2-3; CDR3 protein: CASSLDGTGGGDTQFF; CDR3 DNA: TGCGCCAGCAGCTTGGATGGGACGGGAGGTGGAGATACGCAGTTTTTT
D gene: NA; clone size: NA; V gene: TRBV11-2; J gene: TRBJ1-2; CDR3 protein: CASSLAGGYDYTF; CDR3 DNA: TGTGCCAGCAGCTTAGCAGGAGGGTATGACTACACCTTC
D gene: TRBD1; clone size: many; V gene: TRBV29-1; J gene: TRBJ2-3; CDR3 protein: CSVDDRGTDTQYF; CDR3 DNA: TGCAGCGTTGATGACAGGGGAACAGATACGCAGTATTTT
D gene: NA; clone size: NA; V gene: TRBV10-3; J gene: TRBJ2-2; CDR3 protein: CAVQRSTGELFF; CDR3 DNA: TGTGCTGTCCAACGTAGTACAGGGGAGCTGTTTTTT
D gene: TRBD2; clone size: NA; V gene: TRBV11-2; J gene: TRBJ2-3; CDR3 protein: CASRDRPSGRRYTQYF; CDR3 DNA: TGTGCCAGCAGAGATAGGCCTAGCGGGAGGCGGTATACGCAGTATTTT
D gene: NA; clone size: NA; V gene: TRBV11-3; J gene: TRBJ2-1; CDR3 protein: CTISLDPRSSACNEQFF; CDR3 DNA: TGTACCATCAGCTTAGATCCAAGATCCTCTGCCTGCAATGAGCAGTTCTTC
D gene: NA; clone size: few; V gene: TRBV2; J gene: TRBJ2-1; CDR3 protein: CASSESGAGTGQFF; CDR3 DNA: TGTGCCAGCAGTGAATCTGGTGCCGGAACAGGGCAGTTCTTC
D gene: TRBD1; clone size: many; V gene: TRBV29-1; J gene: TRBJ2-3; CDR3 protein: CSVLGQGSNTDTQYF; CDR3 DNA: TGCAGCGTGTTGGGACAGGGGTCCAACACAGATACGCAGTATTTT
D gene: TRBD1; clone size: NA; V gene: TRBV11-3; J gene: TRBJ1-6; CDR3 protein: CASSFAMGGDSGSPLHF; CDR3 DNA: TGTGCCAGCAGCTTCGCCATGGGGGGGGACAGTGGTTCACCCCTCCACTTT
D gene: NA; clone size: few; V gene: TRBV29-1; J gene: TRBJ2-7; CDR3 protein: CSAMTSGTGTPYEQYF; CDR3 DNA: TGCAGCGCCATGACATCTGGGACCGGCACTCCCTACGAGCAGTACTTC
D gene: NA; clone size: few; V gene: TRBV5-6; J gene: TRBJ1-2; CDR3 protein: CASSRCELEYGYTF; CDR3 DNA: TGTGCCAGCAGCCGGTGTGAGCTTGAGTATGGCTACACCTTC
D gene: NA; clone size: NA; V gene: TRBV19; J gene: TRBJ2-3; CDR3 protein: CVSSIGDTQYF; CDR3 DNA: TGTGTCAGTAGTATAGGCGATACGCAGTATTTT
D gene: NA; clone size: NA; V gene: TRBV5-1; J gene: TRBJ1-5; CDR3 protein: CASSLGTTSKSGANTQHF; CDR3 DNA: TGCGCCAGCAGCTTGGGTACCACATCTAAATCGGGTGCAAATACGCAGCATTTT
D gene: TRBD2; clone size: many; V gene: TRBV29-1; J gene: TRBJ2-1; CDR3 protein: CSVEGGREVDEQFF; CDR3 DNA: TGCAGCGTTGAAGGAGGGAGGGAGGTTGATGAGCAGTTCTTC
D gene: NA; clone size: NA; V gene: TRBV28; J gene: TRBJ2-6; CDR3 protein: CASTPGGLSGANVVTF; CDR3 DNA: TGTGCCAGCACCCCCGGGGGGCTCTCTGGGGCCAACGTCGTGACTTTC
D gene: NA; clone size: NA; V gene: TRBV28; J gene: TRBJ2-2; CDR3 protein: CASTDRGGDTGELFF; CDR3 DNA: TGTGCCAGCACCGATAGAGGGGGAGACACCGGGGAGCTGTTTTTT
D gene: TRBD1; clone size: NA; V gene: TRBV7-8; J gene: TRBJ2-2; CDR3 protein: CVSRPRQTGRTGELFF; CDR3 DNA: TGTGTCAGCAGACCCCGTCAGACAGGGAGAACCGGGGAGCTGTTTTTT
D gene: NA; clone size: NA; V gene: TRBV5-4; J gene: TRBJ2-3; CDR3 protein: CASSFRDQSTDTQCF; CDR3 DNA: TGTGCCAGCAGCTTCCGGGATCAAAGCACAGATACGCAGTGTTTT
D gene: NA; clone size: NA; V gene: TRBV11-2; J gene: TRBJ2-7; CDR3 protein: CASSLTEQFNEQCF; CDR3 DNA: TGTGCCAGCAGCTTGACAGAACAGTTCAACGAGCAGTGCTTC
D gene: NA; clone size: many; V gene: TRBV6-5; J gene: TRBJ1-2; CDR3 protein: CASRLYREGGYTF; CDR3 DNA: TGTGCCAGCAGACTCTACAGGGAAGGAGGCTACACCTTC
D gene: TRBD2; clone size: many; V gene: TRBV6-5; J gene: TRBJ2-7; CDR3 protein: CASSKQREGYEQYF; CDR3 DNA: TGTGCCAGCAGTAAACAGCGGGAGGGCTACGAGCAGTACTTC
D gene: NA; clone size: NA; V gene: TRBV11-2; J gene: TRBJ2-1; CDR3 protein: CAGSRLSPEVANEQFF; CDR3 DNA: TGTGCCGGCAGCCGACTAAGCCCCGAGGTCGCCAATGAGCAGTTCTTC
D gene: NA; clone size: NA; V gene: TRBV11-3; J gene: TRBJ2-3; CDR3 protein: CANSPRLDTQYF; CDR3 DNA: TGTGCCAACAGCCCAAGATTAGATACGCAATATTTT
D gene: NA; clone size: NA; V gene: TRBV11-2; J gene: TRBJ1-1; CDR3 protein: CASSLLGVVKTEASF; CDR3 DNA: TGTGCCAGCAGCCTTCTGGGGGTTGTGAAGACTGAAGCTTCCTTT
D gene: TRBD1; clone size: NA; V gene: TRBV4-1; J gene: TRBJ1-3; CDR3 protein: CAISQEQMTGDGNTIYF; CDR3 DNA: TGCGCCATCAGCCAAGAACAAATGACAGGGGATGGAAACACCATATATTTT